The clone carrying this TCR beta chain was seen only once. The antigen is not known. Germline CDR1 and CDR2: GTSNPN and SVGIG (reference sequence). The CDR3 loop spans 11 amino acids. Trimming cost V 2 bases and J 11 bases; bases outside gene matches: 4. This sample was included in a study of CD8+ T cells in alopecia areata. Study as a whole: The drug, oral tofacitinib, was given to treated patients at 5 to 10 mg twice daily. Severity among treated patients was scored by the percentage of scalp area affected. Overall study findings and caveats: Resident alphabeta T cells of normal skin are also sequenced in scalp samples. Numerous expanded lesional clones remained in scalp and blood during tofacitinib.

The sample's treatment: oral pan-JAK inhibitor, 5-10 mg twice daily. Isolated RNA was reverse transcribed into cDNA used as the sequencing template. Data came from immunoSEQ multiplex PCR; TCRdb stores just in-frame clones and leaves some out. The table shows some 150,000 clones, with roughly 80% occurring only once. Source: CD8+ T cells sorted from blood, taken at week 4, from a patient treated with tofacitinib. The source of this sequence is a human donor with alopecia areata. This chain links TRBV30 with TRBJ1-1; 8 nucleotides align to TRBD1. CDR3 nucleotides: TGTGCCTGGAGTAGACAGGGGTTTGCTTTCTTT. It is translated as CAWSRQGFAFF.